This TCR beta chain was recovered during a study of regulatory T cells in long-lasting Graves disease. The time point is: newly diagnosed GD, antithyroid drugs for less than 3 months. RNA from PBMCs was the source of the TCR library. In its sample, this clonotype was seen many times. The CDR3 runs 13 residues. V was cut by 4 bases and J by 3 bases, with 10 bases left in between. Germline V CDR1 and CDR2: SEHNR, FQNEAQ (reference sequence). Sequencing libraries for TCR beta were prepared with iRepertoire HTBI primers and Arm-PCR of CDR3 regions. TCRdb redid the calling of the multiplex PCR reads with MiXCR, one entry per CDR3 protein. The top ten clones hold around 23% of a sample with 350,000 to 550,000 distinct CDR3 sequences, 16% of them seen once. The data were also submitted as part of a second study, on T cells in Graves' hyperthyroidism and ophthalmopathy. That work adds: RT-PCR in the first round (using the HTBI primer set) targeted the TCR CDR3. A model of 13 V-J features distinguished ophthalmopathy from stable hyperthyroidism.

Material: peripheral blood mononuclear cells (PBMCs), obtained at new diagnosis, from a patient treated with antithyroid drugs. V is TRBV7-9 and J is TRBJ2-7; a possible D gene is TRBD2 (6 bases). The TCR originated in a woman under 30 with Graves disease. In DNA form, the CDR3 reads TGTGCCAGCAGCTCGGGGGACCTCTACGAGCAGTACTTC. Protein sequence: CASSSGDLYEQYF.